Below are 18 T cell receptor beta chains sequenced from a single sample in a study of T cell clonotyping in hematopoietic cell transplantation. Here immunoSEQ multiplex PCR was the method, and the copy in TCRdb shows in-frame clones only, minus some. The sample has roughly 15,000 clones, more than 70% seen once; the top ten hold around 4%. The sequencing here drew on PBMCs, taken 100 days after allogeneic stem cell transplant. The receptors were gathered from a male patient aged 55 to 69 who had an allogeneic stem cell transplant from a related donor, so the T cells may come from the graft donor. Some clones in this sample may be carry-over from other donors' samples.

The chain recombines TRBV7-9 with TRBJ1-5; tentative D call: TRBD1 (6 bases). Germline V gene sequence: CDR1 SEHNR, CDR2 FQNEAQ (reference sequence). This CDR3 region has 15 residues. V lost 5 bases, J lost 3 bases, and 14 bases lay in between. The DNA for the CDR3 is TGTGCCAGCAGCCCCGGGGGGACATCCAATCAGCCCCAGCATTTT. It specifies CASSPGGTSNQPQHF.

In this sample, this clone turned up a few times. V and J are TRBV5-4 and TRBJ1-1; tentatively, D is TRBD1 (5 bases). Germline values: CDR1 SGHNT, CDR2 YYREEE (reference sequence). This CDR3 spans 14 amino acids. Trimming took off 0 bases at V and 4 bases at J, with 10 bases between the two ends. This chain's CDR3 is CASSLEGRGTEAFF. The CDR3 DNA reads TGTGCCAGCAGCTTGGAGGGGCGCGGCACTGAAGCTTTCTTT.

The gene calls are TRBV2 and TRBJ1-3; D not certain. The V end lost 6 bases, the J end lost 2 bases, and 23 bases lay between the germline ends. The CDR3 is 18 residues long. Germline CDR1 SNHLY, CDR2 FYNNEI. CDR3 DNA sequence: TGTGCCAGCAGAGAGACGGTGAGGAGGGCGCGCACTGGAAACACCATATATTTT. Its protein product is CASRETVRRARTGNTIYF.

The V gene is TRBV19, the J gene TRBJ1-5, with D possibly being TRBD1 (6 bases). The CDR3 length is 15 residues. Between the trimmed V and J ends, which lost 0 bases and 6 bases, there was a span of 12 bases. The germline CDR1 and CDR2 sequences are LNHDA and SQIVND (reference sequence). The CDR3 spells CASSIDRGYGQPQHF. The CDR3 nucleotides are TGTGCCAGTAGTATAGACAGGGGTTACGGTCAGCCCCAGCATTTT.

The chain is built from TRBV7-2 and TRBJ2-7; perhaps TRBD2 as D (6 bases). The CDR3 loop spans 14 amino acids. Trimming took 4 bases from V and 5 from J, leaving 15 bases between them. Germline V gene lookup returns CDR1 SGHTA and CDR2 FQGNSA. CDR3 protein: CASSSSGGRNEQYF. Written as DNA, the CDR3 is TGTGCCAGCAGCTCGTCCGGGGGTCGGAACGAGCAGTACTTC. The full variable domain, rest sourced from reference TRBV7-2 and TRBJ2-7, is GAGVSQSPSNKVTEKGKDVELRCDPISGHTALYWYRQSLGQGLEFLIYFQGNSAPDKSGLPSDRFSAERTGGSVSTLTIQRTQQEDSAVYLCASSSSGGRNEQYFGPGTRLTVT.

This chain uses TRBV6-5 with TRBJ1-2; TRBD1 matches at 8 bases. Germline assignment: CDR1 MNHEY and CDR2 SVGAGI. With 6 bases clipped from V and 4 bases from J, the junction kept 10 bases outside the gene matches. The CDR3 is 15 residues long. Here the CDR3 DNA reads TGTGCCAGCAGATCTACAGGGGGAGCTGGCTATGGCTACACCTTC. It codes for CASRSTGGAGYGYTF.

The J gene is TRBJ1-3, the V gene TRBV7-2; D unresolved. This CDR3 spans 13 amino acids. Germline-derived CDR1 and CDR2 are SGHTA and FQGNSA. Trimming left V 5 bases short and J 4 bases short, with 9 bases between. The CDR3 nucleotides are TGTGCCAGCAGCGAGGGAGCCGGAAACACCATATATTTT. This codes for CASSEGAGNTIYF.

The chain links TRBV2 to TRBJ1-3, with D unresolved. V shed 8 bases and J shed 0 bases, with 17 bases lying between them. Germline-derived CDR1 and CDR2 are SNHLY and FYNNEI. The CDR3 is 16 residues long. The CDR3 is CASGWGVGFSGNTIYF. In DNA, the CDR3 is TGTGCCAGCGGTTGGGGTGTCGGATTCTCTGGAAACACCATATATTTT.

Here the CDR3 reads CASSLGTGRGGPEAFF. The CDR3 DNA follows: TGCGCCAGCAGCTTAGGGACAGGGAGAGGTGGTCCTGAAGCTTTCTTT. This sequence joins TRBV5-1 and TRBJ1-1; 9 nucleotides agree with TRBD1. Trimming cost V 2 bases and J 6 bases; bases outside gene matches: 11. The length of the CDR3 is 16 residues. Germline V gene data show CDR1 as SGHRS and CDR2 as YFSETQ.

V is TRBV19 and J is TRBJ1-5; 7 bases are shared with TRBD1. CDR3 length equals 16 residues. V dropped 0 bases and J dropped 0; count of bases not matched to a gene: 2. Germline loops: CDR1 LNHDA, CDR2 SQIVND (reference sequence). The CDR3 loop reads CASSIEGGYSNQPQHF. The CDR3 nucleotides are TGTGCCAGTAGTATAGAAGGGGGCTATAGCAATCAGCCCCAGCATTTT.

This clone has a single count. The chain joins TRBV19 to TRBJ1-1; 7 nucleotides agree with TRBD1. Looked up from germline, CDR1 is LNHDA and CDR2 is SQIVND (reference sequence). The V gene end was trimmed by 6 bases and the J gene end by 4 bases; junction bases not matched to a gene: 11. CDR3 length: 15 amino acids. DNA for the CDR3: TGTGCCAGTAGGATTGGGAACAGGGGAGGCACTGAAGCTTTCTTT. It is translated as CASRIGNRGGTEAFF.

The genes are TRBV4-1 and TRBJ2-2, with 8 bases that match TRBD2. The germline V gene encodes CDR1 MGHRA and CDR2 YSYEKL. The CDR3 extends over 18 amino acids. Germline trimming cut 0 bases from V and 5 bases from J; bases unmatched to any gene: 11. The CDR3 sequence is CASSQELFGLARTGELFF. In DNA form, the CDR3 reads TGCGCCAGCAGCCAAGAATTGTTTGGACTAGCTAGGACCGGGGAGCTGTTTTTT.

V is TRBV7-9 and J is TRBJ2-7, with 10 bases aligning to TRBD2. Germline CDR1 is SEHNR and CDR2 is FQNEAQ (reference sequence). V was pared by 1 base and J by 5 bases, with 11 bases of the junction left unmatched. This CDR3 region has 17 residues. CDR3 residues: CASSLEILAGAGDEQYF. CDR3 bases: TGTGCCAGCAGCTTAGAGATTCTAGCGGGGGCGGGAGACGAGCAGTACTTC.

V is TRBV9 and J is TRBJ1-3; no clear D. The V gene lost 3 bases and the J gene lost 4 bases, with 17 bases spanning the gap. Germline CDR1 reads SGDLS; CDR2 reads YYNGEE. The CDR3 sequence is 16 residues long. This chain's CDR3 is CASSGARASWGNTIYF. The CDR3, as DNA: TGTGCCAGCAGCGGCGCCCGCGCCTCCTGGGGAAACACCATATATTTT.

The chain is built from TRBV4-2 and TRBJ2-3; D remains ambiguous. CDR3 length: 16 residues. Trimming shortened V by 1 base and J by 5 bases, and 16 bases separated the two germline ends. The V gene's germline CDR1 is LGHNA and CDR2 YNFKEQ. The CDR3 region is CASSQGVGFGLDTQYF. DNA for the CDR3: TGTGCCAGCAGCCAAGGGGTAGGGTTCGGTTTAGATACGCAGTATTTT.

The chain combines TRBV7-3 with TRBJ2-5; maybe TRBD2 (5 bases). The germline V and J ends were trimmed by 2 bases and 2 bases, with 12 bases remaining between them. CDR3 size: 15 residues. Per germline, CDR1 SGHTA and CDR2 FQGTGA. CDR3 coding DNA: TGTGCCAGCAGCTTAGCGGGCATCGAACAAGAGACCCAGTACTTC. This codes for CASSLAGIEQETQYF. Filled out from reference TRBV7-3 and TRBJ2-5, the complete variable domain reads GAGVSQTPSNKVTEKGKYVELRCDPISGHTALYWYRQSLGQGPEFLIYFQGTGAADDSGLPNDRFFAVRPEGSVSTLKIQRTERGDSAVYLCASSLAGIEQETQYFGPGTRLLVL.

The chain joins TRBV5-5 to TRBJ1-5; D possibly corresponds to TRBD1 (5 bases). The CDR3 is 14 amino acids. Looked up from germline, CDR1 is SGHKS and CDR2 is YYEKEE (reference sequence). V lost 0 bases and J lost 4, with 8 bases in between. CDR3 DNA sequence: TGTGCCAGCAGCTTGGACGGGGGAAATCAGCCCCAGCATTTT. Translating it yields CASSLDGGNQPQHF.

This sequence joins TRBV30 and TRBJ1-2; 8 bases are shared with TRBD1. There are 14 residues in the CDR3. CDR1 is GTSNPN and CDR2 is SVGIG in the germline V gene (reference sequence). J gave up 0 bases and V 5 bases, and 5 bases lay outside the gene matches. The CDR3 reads CAWVYRGTNYGYTF. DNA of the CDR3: TGTGCCTGGGTTTACAGGGGGACTAACTATGGCTACACCTTC.